Each of the 32 T cell receptor beta chains below was sequenced from the same sample in a study of long-term antiretroviral therapy in people with HIV. Running of the v3.0 immunoSEQ assay took place at survey level. Produced via immunoSEQ multiplex PCR; TCRdb's table is partial and in-frame only. The table shows about 11,000 clones, with about 81% occurring only once. Material: unsorted PBMCs, obtained 1.8 years after starting antiretroviral therapy. The origin of the receptors is a man aged 35 to 55 with HIV.

The chain combines TRBV4-3 with TRBJ2-2, with 7 bases identical to TRBD2. The CDR3 consists of 16 residues. Germline V lookup: CDR1 LGHNA, CDR2 YSLEER. J lost 8 bases, V lost 0 bases, and 9 bases had no gene match. Here the CDR3 reads CASSQDPGLDQGELFF. The CDR3 region has the DNA TGCGCCAGCAGCCAAGATCCTGGACTAGATCAGGGGGAGCTGTTTTTT.

This chain links TRBV5-1 with TRBJ2-7; weak D call: TRBD1 (6 bases). This CDR3 is 14 amino acids long. Germline-derived CDR1 and CDR2 are SGHRS and YFSETQ. The V and J ends lost 3 bases and 4 bases respectively, with 14 bases between them. CDR3 sequence (DNA): TGCGCCAGCAGCTCACAGGGTGGGTTGTACGAGCAGTACTTC. The encoded protein is CASSSQGGLYEQYF.

This clone is judged medium-sized (0.01 to 0.1%). The chain recombines TRBV7-9 with TRBJ1-5; perhaps TRBD1 as D (5 bases). This CDR3 region has 15 residues. Trimming cost V 2 bases and J 4 bases, with 12 bases left between them. Germline V gene lookup returns CDR1 SEHNR and CDR2 FQNEAQ (reference sequence). The CDR3 coding sequence is TGTGCCAGCAGCTTAAACCAGGGTTCGAATCAGCCCCAGCATTTT. This sequence encodes CASSLNQGSNQPQHF.

The chain couples TRBV30 to TRBJ2-3, with D unresolved. The CDR3 sequence is 16 residues long. V was shortened by 1 base and J by 5 bases, with 19 bases between the two germline ends. Germline-derived CDR1 and CDR2 are GTSNPN and SVGIG (reference sequence). The CDR3 bases are TGTGCCTGGAGTGCCCGGGCCCGAAGGGTGGGAGATACGCAGTATTTT. This translates into CAWSARARRVGDTQYF.

This chain links TRBV6-5 with TRBJ2-4; possible D gene TRBD1, 6 bases. Looked up from germline, CDR1 is MNHEY and CDR2 is SVGAGI. This CDR3 spans 13 amino acids. V was clipped by 6 bases and J by 10 bases, with 16 bases between them. The CDR3 protein is CASRFTGNGIQYF. As DNA, the CDR3 is TGTGCCAGCAGATTTACAGGGAATGGTATTCAGTACTTC.

The chain recombines TRBV28 with TRBJ2-2; 12 nucleotides align to TRBD1. In germline, CDR1 is MDHEN, CDR2 SYDVKM. The trim removed 6 bases at V and 7 bases at J, leaving 9 bases unmatched. This CDR3 is 16 amino acids long. The CDR3 DNA reads as TGTGCCAGCAGCCCGCTAGGGACAGGGGGCTTCGGGGAGCTGTTTTTT. Its protein product is CASSPLGTGGFGELFF.

The genes are TRBV29-1 and TRBJ1-1, with no clear D. CDR3 length equals 14 residues. With 1 base removed from V and 6 bases from J, the gap between germline ends came to 15 bases. The germline CDR1 and CDR2 sequences are SQVTM and ANQGSEA. The CDR3 here is CSVEGEGGLPEAFF. CDR3 coding DNA: TGCAGCGTTGAAGGCGAGGGCGGATTACCTGAAGCTTTCTTT.

This chain uses TRBV30 with TRBJ1-2; D is perhaps TRBD1 (5 bases). This CDR3 is built from 13 residues. Germline CDR1 reads GTSNPN; CDR2 reads SVGIG (reference sequence). V was shortened by 3 bases and J by 4 bases, with 12 bases between the two germline ends. CDR3 coding DNA: TGTGCCTGGAGACAGGCCCAACTCTATGGCTACACCTTC. As protein: CAWRQAQLYGYTF.

The chain is built from TRBV5-1 and TRBJ1-1; D might be TRBD1 (5 bases). CDR3 size: 17 residues. Germline CDR1 is SGHRS and CDR2 is YFSETQ. The germline V and J ends were trimmed by 3 bases and 5 bases, with 23 bases remaining between them. CDR3 sequence (DNA): TGCGCCAGCAGCTCGCTTCCCGGGACTCCGGGTAGAACTGAAGCTTTCTTT. Encoded protein: CASSSLPGTPGRTEAFF.

The chain uses TRBV6-4 and TRBJ2-3; unclear D gene. This CDR3 spans 16 amino acids. CDR1 MRHNA and CDR2 SNTAGT come from the germline V gene. Trimming shortened V by 3 bases and J by 2 bases, and 15 bases separated the two germline ends. CDR3 coding DNA: TGTGCCAGCAGTGAGTCAGCCGTCCCTACCACAGATACGCAGTATTTT. It is translated as CASSESAVPTTDTQYF.

The V and J genes are TRBV6-4 and TRBJ1-1; D not resolved. The CDR3 runs 13 residues. V lost 2 bases and J 1 base, leaving 5 bases between the germline ends. CDR1 and CDR2 (germline): MRHNA, SNTAGT. In DNA form, the CDR3 reads TGTGCCAGCAGTGACGGGAGGAACACTGAAGCTTTCTTT. Translation gives CASSDGRNTEAFF.

The V gene is TRBV7-7, the J gene TRBJ2-1; 9 nucleotides line up with TRBD2. Unmatched junction bases numbered 6, after V lost 3 bases and J lost 9 bases. This CDR3 region has 14 residues. Per the germline V gene, CDR1 is SSHAT and CDR2 is FNYEAQ (reference sequence). CDR3 in amino acids: CASSFGTSSGEQFF. CDR3 in DNA: TGTGCCAGCAGCTTTGGGACTAGCTCTGGTGAGCAGTTCTTC.

The rearrangement uses TRBV29-1 and TRBJ1-5; the D gene is possibly TRBD1 (5 bases). The CDR3 runs 13 residues. V was clipped by 6 bases and J by 6 bases, with 15 bases between them. CDR1 SQVTM and CDR2 ANQGSEA come from the germline V gene. CDR3 sequence (DNA): TGCAGCGTGGGGGGAGGGGAATCTCAGCCCCAGCATTTT. Residues: CSVGGGESQPQHF.

J is TRBJ1-1 and V is TRBV15; D gene ambiguous. The CDR3 has 16 amino acids. Germline V gene lookup returns CDR1 LNHNV and CDR2 YYDKDF (reference sequence). The V end was cut by 0 bases, the J end by 0 bases, with 11 bases between. The CDR3 here is CATSRDFRLMNTEAFF. Here the CDR3 DNA reads TGTGCCACCAGCAGAGATTTCAGGCTCATGAACACTGAAGCTTTCTTT.

The chain combines TRBV5-1 with TRBJ2-7, with 9 bases that match TRBD1. With 4 bases clipped from V and 2 bases from J, the junction kept 4 bases outside the gene matches. There are 14 residues in the CDR3. CDR1 is SGHRS, CDR2 YFSETQ, per germline. CDR3 sequence reads: CASSGGQGTYEQYF. In DNA form, the CDR3 reads TGCGCCAGCAGCGGAGGACAGGGGACCTACGAGCAGTACTTC. The full variable domain, its missing parts supplied by reference TRBV5-1 and TRBJ2-7, is KAGVTQTPRYLIKTRGQQVTLSCSPISGHRSVSWYQQTPGQGLQFLFEYFSETQRNKGNFPGRFSGRQFSNSRSEMNVSTLELGDSALYLCASSGGQGTYEQYFGPGTRLTVT.

The J gene is TRBJ2-7, the V gene TRBV4-2; 7 nucleotides align to TRBD1. Germline V gene lookup returns CDR1 LGHNA and CDR2 YNFKEQ. The junction had 3 bases not matched to a gene; V was cut back by 0 bases and J by 4 bases. This CDR3 region has 14 residues. The CDR3 spells CASSQDTGEYEQYF. CDR3 nucleotides: TGTGCCAGCAGCCAAGATACAGGGGAGTACGAGCAGTACTTC.

This chain joins TRBV29-1 and TRBJ2-7; TRBD1 agrees at 11 bases. The CDR3 extends over 14 amino acids. Germline CDR1 and CDR2: SQVTM and ANQGSEA. With 6 bases clipped from V and 3 bases from J, the junction kept 7 bases outside the gene matches. CDR3 in DNA: TGCAGCGTGCTGCCCGGGACAGGGGGCTACGAGCAGTACTTC. Protein product: CSVLPGTGGYEQYF.

V gene TRBV7-9 combines with J gene TRBJ1-5; D gene ambiguous. Germline values: CDR1 SEHNR, CDR2 FQNEAQ (reference sequence). The CDR3 extends over 14 amino acids. With 5 bases removed from V and 7 bases from J, the gap between germline ends came to 15 bases. The CDR3 region has the DNA TGTGCCAGCAGCCCCGGCCCGGTCGAACAGCCCCAGCATTTT. Translated: CASSPGPVEQPQHF.

V is TRBV29-1 and J is TRBJ2-7, with D possibly matching TRBD2 (6 bases). V shed 7 bases and J shed 0 bases, with 22 bases lying between them. Per germline, CDR1 SQVTM and CDR2 ANQGSEA. The CDR3 length is 16 residues. Written as DNA, the CDR3 is TGCAGCGCCGCGGGGATTGGGTATCGCTACTCCTACGAGCAGTACTTC. It codes for CSAAGIGYRYSYEQYF.

The rearrangement uses TRBV29-1 and TRBJ2-5, with D perhaps TRBD1 (6 bases). The CDR3 totals 13 residues. The V end was cut by 6 bases, the J end by 2 bases, with 13 bases between. Germline loops: CDR1 SQVTM, CDR2 ANQGSEA. The CDR3 DNA reads as TGCAGCGTGCGGACAGTCGGGCAAGAGACCCAGTACTTC. Protein sequence: CSVRTVGQETQYF. The whole variable domain, filled in from reference TRBV29-1 and TRBJ2-5, reads SAVISQKPSRDICQRGTSLTIQCQVDSQVTMMFWYRQQPGQSLTLIATANQGSEATYESGFVIDKFPISRPNLTFSTLTVSNMSPEDSSIYLCSVRTVGQETQYFGPGTRLLVL.

V is TRBV4-2 and J is TRBJ2-3; D is perhaps TRBD1 or TRBD2 (5 bases each). The germline CDR1 and CDR2 sequences are LGHNA and YNFKEQ. This CDR3 region has 17 residues. V shed 1 base and J shed 4 bases, with 18 bases lying between them. CDR3: CASSQAGSTGRADTQYF. In DNA form, the CDR3 reads TGTGCCAGCAGCCAAGCAGGTAGTACGGGACGGGCAGATACGCAGTATTTT.

The CDR3, as DNA: TGTGCCAGCAGTGACCTCGGGGAGCCCCAGCATTTT. Its protein is CASSDLGEPQHF. The rearrangement links TRBV27 to TRBJ1-5; D call uncertain. This CDR3 is built from 12 residues. CDR1 is MNHEY, CDR2 SMNVEV, per germline (reference sequence). Trimming pared 5 bases from V and 8 bases from J, leaving 10 bases between.

The chain joins TRBV27 to TRBJ2-7, with 7 bases identical to TRBD2. The CDR3 consists of 15 residues. Germline-derived CDR1 and CDR2 are MNHEY and SMNVEV (reference sequence). V shed 4 bases, J shed 8 bases, and the junction held 14 bases outside the gene matches. The CDR3 protein is CASSSPGRAVVQQYF. The DNA for the CDR3 is TGTGCCAGCAGTTCCCCGGGGAGGGCGGTAGTTCAGCAGTACTTC.

The chain uses TRBV6-5 and TRBJ2-6; either TRBD1 or TRBD2 may supply D (5 bases each). The ends were cut back, 6 bases at V and 3 bases at J, with 12 bases in the middle. The germline CDR1 and CDR2 sequences are MNHEY and SVGAGI. The CDR3 runs to 15 residues. CDR3 loop: CASRGVEGGANVLTF. Written as DNA, the CDR3 is TGTGCCAGCAGAGGGGTCGAGGGTGGGGCCAACGTCCTGACTTTC.

The rearrangement links TRBV5-1 to TRBJ1-4, with TRBD1 matching over 7 bases. J lost 5 bases, V lost 4 bases, and 8 bases had no gene match. CDR1 is SGHRS and CDR2 is YFSETQ in the germline V gene. This CDR3 is built from 15 residues. CDR3 in DNA: TGCGCCAGCAGCAGAACCACGGGACAGAATGAAAAACTGTTTTTT. Protein sequence: CASSRTTGQNEKLFF. The variable domain in full, with the rest retrieved from reference TRBV5-1 and TRBJ1-4, is KAGVTQTPRYLIKTRGQQVTLSCSPISGHRSVSWYQQTPGQGLQFLFEYFSETQRNKGNFPGRFSGRQFSNSRSEMNVSTLELGDSALYLCASSRTTGQNEKLFFGSGTQLSVL.

In regard to this clone: At one end, the junction sequence differs from germline, possibly due to a read error. The chain is built from TRBV11-2 and TRBJ2-7; TRBD1 agrees at 10 bases. CDR1 and CDR2 from the germline V gene are SGHAT and FQNNGV. The CDR3 totals 12 residues. The CDR3 DNA follows: TGTGCCAGCAGCTTAGACGGTTGGGACAGGGGCTTC. This encodes CASSLDGWDRGF.

The V call is TRBV6-5, the J call TRBJ1-4, with TRBD1 matching 9 bases. Per the germline V gene, CDR1 is MNHEY and CDR2 is SVGAGI. With V trimmed by 2 bases and J by 6 bases, 7 bases remained unmatched. This CDR3 has 16 residues. CDR3 sequence: CASSYNSWDRDEKLFF. DNA for the CDR3: TGTGCCAGCAGTTACAACTCGTGGGACAGGGATGAAAAACTGTTTTTT.

The chain carries TRBV20-1 and TRBJ1-2; D gene unclear. Deletions cut 1 base from V and 7 bases from J, with 7 bases between. This CDR3 comprises 11 residues. Germline V gene data show CDR1 as DFQATT and CDR2 as SNEGSKA (reference sequence). CDR3 residues: CSARGDLGYTF. The CDR3 nucleotides are TGCAGTGCTAGAGGGGATCTTGGCTACACCTTC.

A few counts support this clone. The V call is TRBV7-8, the J call TRBJ2-1; 9 nucleotides match TRBD2. Per the germline V gene, CDR1 is SGHVS and CDR2 is FQNEAQ. V trimming: 0 bases; J trimming: 5 bases; junction bases outside the gene matches: 2. The CDR3 is made up of 15 amino acids. CDR3 sequence: CASSLASGSHNEQFF. In nucleotides, the CDR3 is TGTGCCAGCAGCTTAGCTAGCGGGAGCCACAATGAGCAGTTCTTC.

The J gene is TRBJ2-3, the V gene TRBV5-4; D is perhaps TRBD1 or TRBD2 (5 bases each). Per the germline V gene, CDR1 is SGHNT and CDR2 is YYREEE (reference sequence). The CDR3 has 12 amino acids. The V end lost 3 bases, the J end lost 3 bases, and 5 bases lay between the germline ends. DNA of the CDR3: TGTGCCAGCAGCTGGGGGACAGATACGCAGTATTTT. It is translated as CASSWGTDTQYF.

The rearrangement links TRBV18 to TRBJ1-1; no clear D. In germline, CDR1 is KGHSH, CDR2 LQKENI. CDR3 size: 13 residues. V was clipped by 4 bases and J by 1 base, with 7 bases between them. CDR3 region: CASSLDQNTEAFF. In DNA, the CDR3 is TGTGCCAGCTCACTGGACCAGAACACTGAAGCTTTCTTT.

This chain uses TRBV18 with TRBJ2-7; TRBD1 or TRBD2 may be the D gene (5 bases each). V was pared by 5 bases and J by 3 bases, with 17 bases between. Germline CDR1 and CDR2: KGHSH and LQKENI. The CDR3 contains 15 residues. CDR3 nucleotides: TGTGCCAGCTCAGGCCGGGACCGAATTCTCTACGAGCAGTACTTC. Protein sequence: CASSGRDRILYEQYF.